One sample yielded the 17 T cell receptor beta chains listed below, sequenced in a study of T cell changes during pregnancy in multiple sclerosis. Measured with immunoSEQ multiplex PCR; TCRdb has only the in-frame clones, and not every one. The table has tens of thousands of clones, just under 95% seen once. This sample comprised CD8+ T cells from peripheral blood mononuclear cells, obtained after pregnancy. The receptors shown here come from a female donor with multiple sclerosis, enrolled in a pregnancy study.

This chain links TRBV19 with TRBJ1-6; weak D call: TRBD1 (6 bases). The CDR3 has 15 residues. Germline loops: CDR1 LNHDA, CDR2 SQIVND (reference sequence). The V end lost 6 bases, the J end lost 7 bases, and 16 bases lay between the germline ends. This CDR3 reads CASSWTATGNSPLHF. The CDR3 DNA is TGTGCCAGTAGCTGGACAGCAACGGGGAATTCACCCCTCCACTTT.

This clone has just a few counts. The rearrangement links TRBV15 to TRBJ2-7; the D gene is possibly TRBD2 (6 bases). The germline gives CDR1 LNHNV, CDR2 YYDKDF (reference sequence). V was trimmed by 0 bases and J by 5 bases, leaving 14 bases between them. This CDR3 is built from 15 residues. The CDR3 sequence: CATSRDREGGHEQYF. The CDR3 nucleotides read TGTGCCACCAGCAGAGATCGAGAGGGAGGCCACGAGCAGTACTTC.

Of note for this clone: Other DNA sequences from this sample encode an identical CDR3 as well. The gene calls are TRBV19 and TRBJ1-1, with D uncertain. Between the trimmed V and J ends, which lost 1 base and 0 bases, there was a span of 3 bases. Germline CDR1 reads LNHDA; CDR2 reads SQIVND (reference sequence). This CDR3 is 13 amino acids long. The CDR3 DNA reads as TGTGCCAGTAGTATAGCAGTGAACACTGAAGCTTTCTTT. Amino acids: CASSIAVNTEAFF.

This chain uses TRBV14 with TRBJ2-7; 12 bases agree with TRBD1. Germline loops: CDR1 SGHDN, CDR2 FVKESK. The J segment lost 6 bases and the V segment lost 2 bases, leaving 8 bases of the junction unmatched. CDR3 size: 16 residues. CDR3 nucleotides: TGTGCCAGCAGCCAAAGGGGCGGGACAGGGGGCGCCGAGCAGTACTTC. Translating it yields CASSQRGGTGGAEQYF.

V usage is TRBV2 and J usage is TRBJ2-4, with D possibly TRBD1 on 5 matching bases. The V end was cut by 7 bases, the J end by 11 bases, with 15 bases between. Germline V lookup: CDR1 SNHLY, CDR2 FYNNEI. This CDR3 region has 12 residues. CDR3 bases: TGTGCCAGCATGGGGCGTATGGTCCTTCAGTACTTC. Encoded protein: CASMGRMVLQYF.

The chain combines TRBV27 with TRBJ2-7; D is possibly TRBD2 (6 bases). The V gene's germline CDR1 is MNHEY and CDR2 SMNVEV (reference sequence). CDR3 size: 14 residues. V lost 6 bases and J 1 base, leaving 13 bases between the germline ends. CDR3 bases: TGTGCCAGCAGGATCCAGGGAGGATCCTACGAGCAGTACTTC. Protein: CASRIQGGSYEQYF.

Worth noting for this clone: The sample contains more than one DNA sequence encoding this CDR3. The chain links TRBV6-6 to TRBJ2-7; tentatively, D is TRBD1 (5 bases). CDR1 MNHNY and CDR2 SVGAGI come from the germline V gene (reference sequence). V was pared by 5 bases and J by 5 bases, with 16 bases between. The CDR3 covers 14 residues. CDR3 region: CASSPRALLDEQYF. The CDR3 coding sequence is TGTGCCAGCAGTCCCAGGGCACTCCTGGACGAGCAGTACTTC.

The V call is TRBV5-1, the J call TRBJ1-3; TRBD1 might be the D (5 bases). This CDR3 is built from 14 residues. Per the germline V gene, CDR1 is SGHRS and CDR2 is YFSETQ. Trimming left V 4 bases short and J 3 bases short, with 11 bases between. CDR3 DNA sequence: TGCGCCAGCAGCAGCCAGGGTAATGGAAACACCATATATTTT. Translation: CASSSQGNGNTIYF.

V usage is TRBV27 and J usage is TRBJ1-4; TRBD1 aligns across 10 bases. This CDR3 comprises 14 residues. J was trimmed by 10 bases and V by 7 bases; bases with no gene match: 9. In germline, CDR1 is MNHEY, CDR2 SMNVEV (reference sequence). The CDR3 spells CASTTGTGVGKLFF. The DNA for the CDR3 is TGTGCCAGCACCACAGGGACAGGGGTAGGAAAACTGTTTTTT.

The V and J genes are TRBV28 and TRBJ2-7; tentatively, D is TRBD1 (5 bases). Deletions cut 2 bases from V and 4 bases from J, with 6 bases between. Looked up from germline, CDR1 is MDHEN and CDR2 is SYDVKM. This CDR3 contains 12 residues. CDR3 region: CASSLGAYEQYF. Written as DNA, the CDR3 is TGTGCCAGCAGTTTAGGGGCATACGAGCAGTACTTC.

The V gene is TRBV19, the J gene TRBJ2-7; 10 bases match TRBD2. There are 13 residues in the CDR3. Trimming cost V 10 bases and J 5 bases; bases outside gene matches: 8. The germline gives CDR1 LNHDA, CDR2 SQIVND (reference sequence). The CDR3, as DNA: TGTGCCACCAGCGGGGGGGGCCTACACGAGCAGTACTTC. As protein: CATSGGGLHEQYF.

The chain links TRBV23-1 to TRBJ1-6; D gene uncertain. Being an ORF, TRBV23-1 has a function that is uncertain. V was trimmed by 0 bases and J by 5 bases, leaving 20 bases between them. The CDR3 length is 19 residues. In DNA form, the CDR3 reads TGCGCCAGCAGTCAATCGGTTCGCGCGCGGAGGCCTAATAATTCACCCCTCCACTTT. It is translated as CASSQSVRARRPNNSPLHF.

In DNA, the CDR3 is TGCGCCAGCAGCCAAGATAGCGCGGGGCAGTACGAGCAGTACTTC. Its translation is CASSQDSAGQYEQYF. V and J are TRBV4-3 and TRBJ2-7; a weak D match, TRBD2 (6 bases). The CDR3 is 15 residues long. The V end lost 0 bases, the J end lost 4 bases, and 13 bases lay between the germline ends. The germline CDR1 and CDR2 sequences are LGHNA and YSLEER.

V and J are TRBV13 and TRBJ1-1; D unresolved. Trimming stripped 5 bases from V and 0 bases from J, with 10 bases between. CDR1 and CDR2 from the germline V gene are PRHDT and FYEKMQ (reference sequence). The length of the CDR3 is 14 residues. CDR3 in DNA: TGTGCCAGCAGCATCGAGGGCGTGAACACTGAAGCTTTCTTT. Residues: CASSIEGVNTEAFF.

This sequence joins TRBV28 and TRBJ2-5; D is perhaps TRBD2 (6 bases). Germline CDR1 and CDR2: MDHEN and SYDVKM. This CDR3 has 15 amino acids. The V end lost 2 bases, the J end lost 5 bases, and 15 bases lay between the germline ends. The DNA of the CDR3 is TGTGCCAGCAGTTTAGGGGCCAGCCGGGGGGAGACCCAGTACTTC. It encodes CASSLGASRGETQYF.

The chain has TRBV28 and TRBJ2-2; 7 nucleotides line up with TRBD1. There are 15 residues in the CDR3. The germline gives CDR1 MDHEN, CDR2 SYDVKM. The junction had 6 bases not matched to a gene; V was cut back by 5 bases and J by 3 bases. The CDR3 bases are TGTGCCAGCAGTCCCCCGGGACAGCACACCGGGGAGCTGTTTTTT. Translation gives CASSPPGQHTGELFF.

The V gene is TRBV25-1, the J gene TRBJ2-1; weak D call: TRBD1 (6 bases). The CDR3 contains 12 residues. V gave up 3 bases and J gave up 12 bases, with 12 bases separating them. CDR1 is MGHDK, CDR2 SYGVNS, per germline. In DNA form, the CDR3 reads TGTGCCAGCAGTGAGGTGGGGGCAGGGCAGTTCTTC. Its translation is CASSEVGAGQFF.